The source of this T cell receptor beta chain is a study of shared clonotypes between healthy human individuals. Regarding this clone: The antigen is unknown.

The CDR3 covers 12 residues. Germline V lookup: CDR1 KGHSH, CDR2 LQKENI. Trimming cost V 6 bases and J 1 base, with 4 bases left between them. As processed by the authors: From ImmunoSEQ came sequences covering only the junction and carrying no quality scores, so filtering differed. Clones were sequenced by immunoSEQ multiplex PCR, and TCRdb holds only the in-frame ones, with some missing. That table gives V, J and clone size, and the DNA gave D and trimming. Found here are around 1.6 million clones, roughly 98% of them singletons; the top ten hold about 0.45%. Overall study results and limits: Larger estimated richness was generally recorded for naive subsets relative to memory subsets. Approximately 5% was the fraction of naive CD4 clonotypes found shared across a few donors.

Memory CD4+ cells were the fraction left after CD45RA+ naive selection. The clonotype originates from a young man in good health. The material sequenced was naive CD4+ T cells sorted from blood. Stated subset: CD45RA+ positively selected. This chain links TRBV18 with TRBJ1-3; D gene unclear. The chain's CDR3 is CASSLSGNTIYF. CDR3 DNA sequence: TGTGCCAGCTCTCTTTCTGGAAACACCATATATTTT.